This T cell receptor beta chain was recovered during a study of blood T cell repertoires in COVID-19. The overall study: Samples came from the United States, Italy and Spain, spanning acute and convalescent COVID-19. From T cells, B-cell-depleted T cells, or PBMCs came the material, which was cDNA or gDNA.

Per the study methods: Amplifying reference gene primers gave estimates of nucleated cell counts. Produced via immunoSEQ multiplex PCR; TCRdb's table is partial and in-frame only. Clonal size and the V and J genes are those of that table, whereas D and trimming came from the DNA. The profile shows over 200,000 clones, approximately 89% of them singletons. Living in 24 US areas, the participants were between roughly 18 and 90 years of age. There are 18 residues in the CDR3. V lost 0 bases to trimming and J lost 7 bases; unmatched junction nucleotides: 15. The germline V gene encodes CDR1 SGHRS and CDR2 YFSETQ.

The receptor comes from a woman aged 25 to 39 who had been exposed to COVID-19. What was sequenced was PBMCs or T cells enriched from blood (not recorded which). This chain uses TRBV5-1 with TRBJ1-4; 7 nucleotides agree with TRBD1. CDR3: CASSLEGGRGIDREKLFF. DNA of the CDR3: TGCGCCAGCAGCTTGGAAGGGGGCAGGGGAATCGATCGTGAAAAACTGTTTTTT.